The entry below gives a single T cell receptor beta chain sequence along with its context. The V and J ends lost 7 bases and 6 bases respectively, with 13 bases between them. This CDR3 has 12 residues. Germline loops: CDR1 LNHDA, CDR2 SQIVND (reference sequence). Each of the donors was a healthy adult who was HIV-negative and had not had a recent acute infection or vaccination. Donors, without exception, were Caucasian adults residing in Nashville, Tennessee. Researchers sequenced unsorted PBMC DNA using ten immunoSEQ deep assay plates. Sequencing used immunoSEQ multiplex PCR; TCRdb keeps in-frame clones, though not all of them. The repertoire holds 450,000 to 500,000 clones, with almost 80% as singletons. These data come from a study of shared clonotypes between healthy human individuals.

The V and J genes are TRBV19 and TRBJ2-7; D is possibly TRBD1 (6 bases). Specimen: PBMCs. The TCR sequence derives from a woman aged 40 to 49 in good health. Some clones in this sample may be carry-over from other donors' samples. The CDR3 nucleotides read TGTGCCAGTAATAAACAGGGTTCCGAGCAGTACTTC. It translates to CASNKQGSEQYF. Combining the CDR3 with reference TRBV19 and TRBJ2-7 gives the whole variable domain DGGITQSPKYLFRKEGQNVTLSCEQNLNHDAMYWYRQDPGQGLRLIYYSQIVNDFQKGDIAEGYSVSREKKESFPLTVTSAQKNPTAFYLCASNKQGSEQYFGPGTRLTVT.